The 8 T cell receptor beta chains reported below all come from one sample, sequenced in a study of T-cell reconstitution after alpha-beta-depleted transplantation in children. Unique molecular identifiers tagged the TCRbeta library. One entry per CDR3 protein results from TCRdb running MiXCR on the PCR reads. The table shows about 200,000 distinct CDR3 sequences, with roughly 6.3% occurring only once. Material: PBMCs, obtained before TCRalphabeta/CD19-depleted stem cell transplant. These receptor sequences come from a girl in the first two years of life with combined immunodeficiency, due to receive a stem cell transplant.

The sample holds many counts of this clonotype. The chain combines TRBV24-1 with TRBJ2-1; 8 bases agree with TRBD2. The CDR3 length is 14 residues. Germline-derived CDR1 and CDR2 are KGHDR and SFDVKD. Unmatched junction bases numbered 8, after V lost 5 bases and J lost 9 bases. CDR3 sequence: CATSGVAGRGEQFF. Written as DNA, the CDR3 is TGTGCCACCAGTGGTGTAGCGGGAAGAGGTGAGCAGTTCTTC.

This clonotype was counted ten times or more. The chain couples TRBV6-5 to TRBJ2-2, with D maybe TRBD2 (5 bases). There are 14 residues in the CDR3. CDR1 is MNHEY and CDR2 is SVGAGI in the germline V gene. V gave up 9 bases and J gave up 8 bases, with 19 bases separating them. CDR3 loop: CASALEDQMGELFF. The DNA for the CDR3 is TGTGCCAGTGCGTTGGAGGATCAGATGGGGGAGCTGTTTTTT.

There are many counts of this clonotype. The chain links TRBV28 to TRBJ1-2; D is uncertain. The germline V and J ends were trimmed by 3 bases and 0 bases, with 17 bases remaining between them. The CDR3 is 17 residues long. CDR1 MDHEN and CDR2 SYDVKM come from the germline V gene. Written as DNA, the CDR3 is TGTGCCAGCAGTTTTCAAATTGTGGCAGCCGCTAACTATGGCTACACCTTC. This translates into CASSFQIVAAANYGYTF.

Comments on this clonotype: A much larger clonotype is one base distant, so this may be a read error. The chain is built from TRBV7-4 and TRBJ2-1, with D possibly called TRBD1 or TRBD2 (5 bases each). Deletions cut 5 bases from V and 6 bases from J, with 23 bases between. Germline values: CDR1 SGHVT, CDR2 SQSDAQ. This CDR3 is built from 17 residues. CDR3: CASSPSHRRGFCNEQFF. In nucleotides, the CDR3 is TGTGCCAGCAGCCCTTCGCATCGACGGGGCTTTTGCAATGAGCAGTTCTTC.

The sample holds many counts of this clonotype. This chain links TRBV10-3 with TRBJ2-7, with 7 bases aligning to TRBD2. V was pared by 2 bases and J by 4 bases, with 11 bases of the junction left unmatched. The CDR3 is 16 amino acids. The V gene's germline CDR1 is ENHRY and CDR2 SYGVKD. The CDR3 here is CAISEGLEWPYYEQYF. CDR3 nucleotides: TGTGCCATCAGTGAGGGACTAGAATGGCCATATTACGAGCAGTACTTC.

At least ten counts were recorded for this clonotype. J is TRBJ2-1 and V is TRBV11-1; 13 bases agree with TRBD2. This CDR3 region has 16 residues. The J segment lost 7 bases and the V segment lost 0 bases, leaving 3 bases of the junction unmatched. Germline V gene sequence: CDR1 SGHAT, CDR2 FQDESV (reference sequence). The CDR3 nucleotides are TGTGCCAGCAGCTTAGCGCTGACTAGCGGGGGGAATGAGCAGTTCTTC. Amino acid sequence: CASSLALTSGGNEQFF. The full variable domain, with the rest looked up from reference TRBV11-1 and TRBJ2-1, is EAEVAQSPRYKITEKSQAVAFWCDPISGHATLYWYRQILGQGPELLVQFQDESVVDDSQLPKDRFSAERLKGVDSTLKIQPAELGDSAMYLCASSLALTSGGNEQFFGPGTRLTVL.

This rearrangement joins TRBV7-9 to TRBJ2-7; D possibly corresponds to TRBD1 (5 bases). Germline-derived CDR1 and CDR2 are SEHNR and FQNEAQ (reference sequence). There are 15 residues in the CDR3. V was shortened by 5 bases and J by 3 bases, with 17 bases between the two germline ends. CDR3 sequence reads: CASSAHTGPGYEQYF. The CDR3 bases are TGTGCCAGCAGCGCCCACACAGGACCTGGCTACGAGCAGTACTTC.

The V and J genes are TRBV12-3 or TRBV12-4 and TRBJ2-1; TRBD2 agrees at 7 bases. With V trimmed by 5 bases and J by 4 bases, 11 bases remained unmatched. This CDR3 has 16 amino acids. CDR3 coding DNA: TGTGCCAGCAGTCCTCTGACTAGCCCACTGTACAATGAGCAGTTCTTC. Translated, it gives CASSPLTSPLYNEQFF.